The rows below give T cell receptor beta chains drawn from one sample of a study of Ad26.COV2.S vaccination and SARS-CoV-2 variants. Sequencing was performed with immunoSEQ multiplex PCR; in TCRdb, only in-frame clones are kept and a portion is missing. Seen here are 500,000 or so clones, 75% to 90% observed once, and the top ten hold over 2.5%. Here the sequenced sample was peripheral blood, taken in a trial of Ad26.COV2.S vaccine versus placebo. Receptors originate from a person between 18 and 65 years old who received the Ad26.COV2.S COVID-19 vaccine or a placebo. CDR3s include the opening cysteine and the closing phenylalanine or tryptophan. A D gene is named only where the DNA matches it firmly. A clone size is listed for some rows: how often the clone was seen (once, few, many), or a class if it is expanded.

NA,TRBJ2-1,NA,12,TRBV11-2,CASSRGLTQQFF,TGTGCCAGCAGCCGTGGTCTAACTCAGCAGTTCTTC
NA,TRBJ2-3,TRBD2,18,TRBV4-1,CASSRGPASGVSTDTQYF,TGCGCCAGCAGCCGCGGACCGGCTAGCGGTGTCAGCACAGATACGCAGTATTTT
many,TRBJ1-2,NA,16,TRBV4-3,CASTEGVTPANYGYTF,TGCGCCAGCACCGAGGGGGTGACACCAGCTAACTATGGCTACACCTTC
NA,TRBJ1-1,TRBD1,14,TRBV27,CASGSGGRATEAFF,TGTGCCAGCGGATCAGGGGGAAGGGCCACTGAAGCTTTCTTT
NA,TRBJ2-7,NA,15,TRBV15,CATSRDRTVIHEQYF,TGTGCCACCAGCAGAGATCGGACAGTCATCCACGAGCAGTACTTC
NA,TRBJ1-2,NA,12,TRBV12-3/TRBV12-4,CASTIHPLGYTF,TGTGCCAGCACCATTCACCCACTTGGCTACACCTTC
NA,TRBJ1-4,NA,15,TRBV28,CASSFFRAGDEKLFF,TGTGCCAGCAGTTTTTTCCGAGCGGGCGATGAAAAACTGTTTTTT
NA,TRBJ2-1,TRBD1,13,TRBV5-5,CASSLSRGLEQFF,TGTGCCAGCAGCTTGTCCAGGGGGCTAGAGCAGTTCTTC
NA,TRBJ1-4,NA,15,TRBV4-3,CASSQEPGPDEKLFF,TGCGCCAGCAGCCAAGAACCAGGTCCCGATGAAAAACTGTTTTTT
NA,TRBJ1-1,NA,14,TRBV19,CASSIVQLNTEAFF,TGTGCCAGTAGTATCGTTCAGTTGAACACTGAAGCTTTCTTT
NA,TRBJ1-5,NA,13,TRBV12-3/TRBV12-4,CASSLSTYQPQHF,TGTGCCAGCAGTTTGTCGACGTATCAGCCCCAGCATTTT
once,TRBJ2-4,TRBD1,13,TRBV7-2,CASSWRQGDIQYF,TGTGCCAGCAGCTGGCGACAGGGGGACATTCAGTACTTC
NA,TRBJ2-7,TRBD2,20,TRBV7-6,CASSLSPGGGALLGSYEQYF,TGTGCCAGCAGCTTAAGTCCAGGCGGGGGGGCCCTGTTAGGCTCCTACGAGCAGTACTTC
NA,TRBJ1-4,NA,15,TRBV5-1,CASSFGRQFNEKLFF,TGCGCCAGCAGCTTTGGTCGTCAATTTAATGAAAAACTGTTTTTT
NA,TRBJ1-2,NA,16,TRBV15,CATSRDRTATNYGYTF,TGTGCCACCAGCAGAGATAGGACAGCAACTAACTATGGCTACACCTTC
NA,TRBJ2-1,NA,14,TRBV19,CASTRDKNYNEQFF,TGTGCCAGTACCCGGGACAAAAATTACAATGAGCAGTTCTTC
few,TRBJ1-1,NA,16,TRBV7-9,CASSWPMGGMNTEAFF,TGTGCCAGCAGCTGGCCTATGGGGGGGATGAACACTGAAGCTTTCTTT
NA,TRBJ1-2,TRBD1,13,TRBV7-9,CASSFTGANGYTF,TGTGCCAGCAGCTTTACAGGGGCCAATGGCTACACCTTC
NA,TRBJ2-5,NA,14,TRBV24-1,CATSDNRVQETQYF,TGTGCCACCAGTGACAACAGGGTCCAAGAGACCCAGTACTTC
once,TRBJ1-6,NA,11,TRBV2,CASSGPSPLHF,TGTGCCAGCAGTGGGCCTTCACCCCTCCACTTT
NA,TRBJ1-5,NA,14,TRBV6-2/TRBV6-3,CASSYSGWDQPQHF,TGTGCCAGCAGTTACTCAGGGTGGGATCAGCCCCAGCATTTT
NA,TRBJ2-2,NA,15,TRBV6-2/TRBV6-3,CASSPGRGGTGELFF,TGTGCCAGCAGCCCGGGGCGGGGAGGCACCGGGGAGCTGTTTTTT
NA,TRBJ2-5,NA,13,TRBV2,CASSARREETQYF,TGTGCCAGCAGTGCGCGACGAGAAGAGACCCAGTACTTC
NA,TRBJ2-1,TRBD2,15,TRBV18,CASSPLTSGGSEQFF,TGTGCCAGCTCACCACTAACTAGCGGAGGGTCTGAGCAGTTCTTC
NA,TRBJ2-7,NA,17,TRBV28,CASSFLFGSTLNYEQYF,TGTGCCAGCAGTTTTTTATTCGGGTCGACCCTTAACTACGAGCAGTACTTC
NA,TRBJ1-4,TRBD1,15,TRBV6-5,CASSSSGTANEKLFF,TGTGCCAGCAGTTCCTCCGGGACAGCAAATGAAAAACTGTTTTTT
NA,TRBJ1-2,TRBD1,12,TRBV18,CASSWDRGGYTF,TGTGCCAGCTCCTGGGACAGGGGCGGCTACACCTTC
NA,TRBJ2-7,TRBD1,15,TRBV11-2,CASMQLRDRVNEQYF,TGTGCCAGCATGCAACTCCGGGACAGGGTCAACGAGCAGTACTTC
NA,TRBJ2-3,NA,18,TRBV7-2,CASSPKTPGSPFTDTQYF,TGTGCCAGCAGCCCAAAGACCCCCGGGTCTCCTTTCACAGATACGCAGTATTTT
once,TRBJ1-6,NA,16,TRBV18,CASSPASGIRNSPLHF,TGTGCCAGCTCACCAGCGTCGGGCATAAGGAATTCACCCCTCCACTTT
NA,TRBJ2-3,TRBD1,16,TRBV5-5,CASSLATGDRTDTQYF,TGTGCCAGCAGCTTGGCTACAGGGGATCGCACAGATACGCAGTATTTT
NA,TRBJ2-2,NA,13,TRBV27,CASRTLITGELFF,TGTGCCAGCAGGACTTTAATCACCGGGGAGCTGTTTTTT
NA,TRBJ2-3,TRBD2,14,TRBV5-1,CASKSGGRTDTQYF,TGCGCCAGCAAAAGCGGGGGCCGCACAGATACGCAGTATTTT
once,TRBJ1-2,NA,13,TRBV2,CASSRTVVSAYTF,TGTGCCAGCAGTCGGACAGTTGTCTCAGCCTACACCTTC
NA,TRBJ2-1,NA,12,TRBV28,CASSLNYNEQFF,TGTGCCAGCAGTTTAAACTACAATGAGCAGTTCTTC
NA,TRBJ1-5,NA,13,TRBV7-9,CAVTGAVNQPQHF,TGTGCCGTCACGGGGGCAGTGAATCAGCCCCAGCATTTT
NA,TRBJ1-1,NA,13,TRBV6-5,CASSQQGNTEAFF,TGTGCCAGCAGTCAGCAGGGGAACACTGAAGCTTTCTTT
NA,TRBJ2-5,NA,18,TRBV7-8,CASSSPRGTVGGEGTQYF,TGTGCCAGCAGCTCTCCACGGGGGACGGTGGGGGGCGAGGGGACCCAGTACTTC
few,TRBJ1-3,NA,16,TRBV4-2,CASSQERGFGRNTIYF,TGTGCCAGCAGCCAAGAACGCGGATTTGGGAGGAACACCATATATTTT
NA,TRBJ2-7,NA,14,TRBV27,CASSLYGATYEQYF,TGTGCCAGCAGTTTATACGGGGCCACCTACGAGCAGTACTTC